This T cell receptor beta chain was obtained from a study of beta chain features in type 1 diabetes. Study findings and constraints: Significant though moderate, a shortening of TCRB CDR3s appeared in all four CD4+ subsets of Type 1 diabetes patients.

Every bit of the isolated RNA underwent reverse transcription, so sequencing read expressed TCRB transcripts. Measured with immunoSEQ multiplex PCR; TCRdb has only the in-frame clones, and not every one. Of about 700,000 clones in the sample, around 15% were seen once. With respect to this clone: Its antigen is unknown.

Stem cell-like memory, regulatory, central memory and naive CD4+ cells were sorted via CD45RO/CCR7/CD25/CD127/CD95/CD27. Germline assignment: CDR1 SGHRS and CDR2 YFSETQ. The germline V and J ends were trimmed by 4 bases and 2 bases, with 9 bases remaining between them. CDR3 size: 13 residues. Material for sequencing was naive CD4+ T cells from blood. This clonotype originated in a young man with type 1 diabetes. The chain carries TRBV5-1 and TRBJ2-5; D is perhaps TRBD1 (5 bases). CDR3 coding DNA: TGCGCCAGCAGCCATCCAGGGCAAGAGACCCAGTACTTC. It codes for CASSHPGQETQYF.